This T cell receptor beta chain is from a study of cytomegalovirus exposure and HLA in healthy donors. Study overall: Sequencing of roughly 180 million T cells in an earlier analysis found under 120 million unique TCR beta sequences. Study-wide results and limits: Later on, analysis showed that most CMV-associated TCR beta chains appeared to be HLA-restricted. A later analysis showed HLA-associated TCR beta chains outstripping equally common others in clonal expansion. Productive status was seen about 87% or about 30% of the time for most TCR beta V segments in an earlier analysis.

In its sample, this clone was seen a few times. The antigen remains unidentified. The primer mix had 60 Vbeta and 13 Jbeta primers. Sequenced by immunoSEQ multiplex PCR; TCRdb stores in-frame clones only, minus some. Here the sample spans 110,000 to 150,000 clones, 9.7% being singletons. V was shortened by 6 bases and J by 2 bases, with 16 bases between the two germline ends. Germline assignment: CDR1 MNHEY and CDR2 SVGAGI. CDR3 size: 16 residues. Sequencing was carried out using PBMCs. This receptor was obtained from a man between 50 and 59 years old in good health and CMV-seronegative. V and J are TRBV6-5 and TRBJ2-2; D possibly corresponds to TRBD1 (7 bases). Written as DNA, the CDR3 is TGTGCCAGCAGCTACCAGGGGGGAGCAAACACCGGGGAGCTGTTTTTT. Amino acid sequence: CASSYQGGANTGELFF.